A single sample is the source of the 23 T cell receptor beta chains below, sequenced in a study of blood T cells in healthy people across ages. A sample-barcoded 5' primer and a J-beta primer mix were used in a second PCR of about 6 to 12 cycles. MiXCR was run by TCRdb on the 5' RACE reads, yielding one entry per CDR3 protein. The data hold about 810,000 distinct CDR3 sequences, with around 34% observed a single time. Sequences were obtained from blood. All receptors derive from a man aged 18 to 30 in good health.

The genes are TRBV4-2 and TRBJ2-2, with 9 bases lining up with TRBD1. The CDR3 is 16 residues long. The germline gives CDR1 LGHNA, CDR2 YNFKEQ. J gave up 7 bases and V 4 bases, and 10 bases lay outside the gene matches. The CDR3 sequence is CASSPSWDRESGELFF. DNA for the CDR3: TGTGCCAGCAGCCCCTCTTGGGACAGGGAAAGCGGGGAGCTGTTTTTT.

This clonotype showed up just a few times. The chain employs TRBV3-1 and TRBJ2-5; 10 bases agree with TRBD2. Germline V gene sequence: CDR1 LGHDT, CDR2 YNNKEL (reference sequence). V lost 0 bases, J lost 4 bases, and 11 bases stayed unmatched. This CDR3 region has 18 residues. The CDR3 nucleotides read TGTGCCAGCAGCCAAGATTGGGCTAGCGGGGGACACGGAGAGACCCAGTACTTC. Its protein product is CASSQDWASGGHGETQYF.

This clonotype was observed a single time. Since a much larger clone is just one base distant, this may be a read error. The CDR3 is CASSQVGGSEKLFF. In nucleotides, the CDR3 is TGTGCCAGCAGCCAAGTGGGGGGTAGCGAAAAACTGTTTTTT. This chain links TRBV3-1 with TRBJ1-4, with D maybe TRBD1 (5 bases). This CDR3 is built from 14 residues. The germline V gene encodes CDR1 LGHDT and CDR2 YNNKEL (reference sequence). The V end was cut by 1 base, the J end by 8 bases, with 11 bases between. The whole variable domain, remainder taken from reference TRBV3-1 and TRBJ1-4, is DTAVSQTPKYLVTQMGNDKSIKCEQNLGHDTMYWYKQDSKKFLKIMFSYNNKELIINETVPNRFSPKSPDKAHLNLHINSLELGDSAVYFCASSQVGGSEKLFFGSGTQLSVL.

The chain joins TRBV4-1 to TRBJ2-1; no definite D call. This CDR3 comprises 13 residues. Per germline, CDR1 MGHRA and CDR2 YSYEKL. V was cut by 1 base and J by 8 bases, with 9 bases left in between. CDR3 protein: CASSQGPLDEQFF. In DNA, the CDR3 is TGCGCCAGCAGCCAAGGACCTCTAGATGAGCAGTTCTTC.

This clonotype was seen a handful of times. V is TRBV9 and J is TRBJ1-5, with D tentatively TRBD1 (5 bases). Germline lookup yields CDR1 SGDLS and CDR2 YYNGEE. V lost 3 bases, J lost 4 bases, and 17 bases lay in between. CDR3 length equals 16 residues. DNA of the CDR3: TGTGCCAGCAGCGCTGGATTCGGGACGCAGAATCAGCCCCAGCATTTT. It specifies CASSAGFGTQNQPQHF.

In regard to this clonotype: Mismatch with germline at one junction end may stem from a read error. The gene calls are TRBV30 and TRBJ1-2; D is perhaps TRBD1 (5 bases). The germline gives CDR1 GTSNPN, CDR2 SVGIG (reference sequence). The CDR3 totals 15 residues. CDR3 in DNA: TGTGCCTGGGTGGAAGGGGCGGGGCCGTCTCCGGGCTGCACCTTC. Translating it yields CAWVEGAGPSPGCTF.

The chain couples TRBV6-1 to TRBJ1-1; weak D call: TRBD1 (6 bases). Per the germline V gene, CDR1 is MNHNS and CDR2 is SASEGT. V lost 4 bases and J 4 bases, leaving 13 bases between the germline ends. The CDR3 contains 14 residues. The CDR3 here is CASSGGEGGTEAFF. The DNA of the CDR3 is TGTGCCAGCAGTGGGGGAGAGGGGGGCACTGAAGCTTTCTTT.

The gene calls are TRBV10-3 and TRBJ2-3; D could derive from TRBD1 or TRBD2 (5 bases each). The germline CDR1 and CDR2 sequences are ENHRY and SYGVKD. With 3 bases removed from V and 4 bases from J, the gap between germline ends came to 11 bases. CDR3 size: 14 residues. In DNA form, the CDR3 reads TGTGCCATCAGTGAAATGGGGACCGCAGATACGCAGTATTTT. It is translated as CAISEMGTADTQYF.

There are a few counts of this clonotype. The chain has TRBV4-3 and TRBJ1-4, with D possibly TRBD1 on 5 matching bases. V lost 0 bases, J lost 8 bases, and 13 bases lay in between. The CDR3 loop spans 15 amino acids. CDR1 is LGHNA and CDR2 is YSLEER in the germline V gene. CDR3 DNA sequence: TGCGCCAGCAGCCAAGATTGGAGGGGAGGGGAAAAACTGTTTTTT. Translation gives CASSQDWRGGEKLFF.

This clonotype has ten or more counts. V usage is TRBV10-3 and J usage is TRBJ1-2; D is undetermined. Trimming removed 3 bases at V and 7 bases at J, with 6 bases between. Germline V CDR1 and CDR2: ENHRY, SYGVKD. The CDR3 sequence is 11 residues long. In DNA form, the CDR3 reads TGTGCCATCAGTGATGGAAGTGGCTACACCTTC. It specifies CAISDGSGYTF.

The chain has TRBV20-1 and TRBJ1-6; no clear D gene. V lost 3 bases and J 7 bases, leaving 10 bases between the germline ends. Germline V gene sequence: CDR1 DFQATT, CDR2 SNEGSKA (reference sequence). This CDR3 comprises 13 residues. The chain's CDR3 is CSASFDWNSPLHF. In DNA form, the CDR3 reads TGCAGTGCTAGCTTTGACTGGAATTCACCCCTCCACTTT.

There are a few counts of this clonotype. The rearrangement uses TRBV20-1 and TRBJ1-1, with D perhaps matching TRBD1 (5 bases). The germline V gene has CDR1 DFQATT and CDR2 SNEGSKA (reference sequence). The CDR3 consists of 14 residues. With 3 bases removed from V and 1 base from J, the gap between germline ends came to 12 bases. Here the CDR3 DNA reads TGCAGTGCTAGCTCCGGGACTAGGAACACTGAAGCTTTCTTT. This gives the protein CSASSGTRNTEAFF.

This clonotype was detected only a few times. The V and J genes are TRBV7-2 and TRBJ2-3; D perhaps matches TRBD1 (7 bases). Germline loops: CDR1 SGHTA, CDR2 FQGNSA. The CDR3 spans 14 residues. The V and J ends lost 4 bases and 6 bases respectively, with 14 bases between them. CDR3 protein: CASSSRGAEDTQYF. CDR3 DNA: TGTGCCAGCAGCTCCAGGGGGGCCGAGGATACGCAGTATTTT.

V gene TRBV5-1 combines with J gene TRBJ2-3; D remains unclear. The CDR3 extends over 13 amino acids. Trimming took 0 bases from V and 10 from J, leaving 12 bases between them. Germline V CDR1 and CDR2: SGHRS, YFSETQ. The CDR3 spells CASSLGPPRAQYF. The DNA for the CDR3 is TGCGCCAGCAGCTTGGGGCCCCCTCGCGCGCAGTATTTT.

This chain joins TRBV7-2 and TRBJ1-5; D is unclear. The length of the CDR3 is 15 residues. Trimming took 5 bases from V and 0 from J, leaving 11 bases between them. The V gene's germline CDR1 is SGHTA and CDR2 FQGNSA. The CDR3 region is CASSKRPYSNQPQHF. DNA of the CDR3: TGTGCCAGCAGCAAGAGGCCCTATAGCAATCAGCCCCAGCATTTT.

This clonotype occurred many times. The chain carries TRBV5-1 and TRBJ2-3, with D unresolved. The germline gives CDR1 SGHRS, CDR2 YFSETQ. This CDR3 spans 14 amino acids. Trimming left V 0 bases short and J 2 bases short, with 7 bases between. In nucleotides, the CDR3 is TGCGCCAGCAGCTTGGAACAGCCCACAGATACGCAGTATTTT. Translation: CASSLEQPTDTQYF. Full variable domain (missing parts from reference TRBV5-1 and TRBJ2-3): KAGVTQTPRYLIKTRGQQVTLSCSPISGHRSVSWYQQTPGQGLQFLFEYFSETQRNKGNFPGRFSGRQFSNSRSEMNVSTLELGDSALYLCASSLEQPTDTQYFGPGTRLTVL.

This clonotype has more than one count but fewer than ten. This chain connects TRBV9 to TRBJ2-1; the D is unclear. Germline lookup yields CDR1 SGDLS and CDR2 YYNGEE. The CDR3 sequence is 13 residues long. V was clipped by 3 bases and J by 9 bases, with 13 bases between them. The CDR3 is CASSEGLFGEQFF. In DNA form, the CDR3 reads TGTGCCAGCAGCGAGGGTCTGTTCGGTGAGCAGTTCTTC.

The rearrangement joins TRBV20-1 to TRBJ2-7; D might be TRBD1 or TRBD2, each matching 5 bases. V lost 3 bases, J lost 2 bases, and 20 bases lay in between. Germline values: CDR1 DFQATT, CDR2 SNEGSKA (reference sequence). The CDR3 is 16 amino acids. The CDR3 loop reads CSARARDRLNPYEQYF. CDR3 coding DNA: TGCAGTGCTAGGGCCAGGGACCGCCTCAACCCCTACGAGCAGTACTTC.

The chain is built from TRBV4-2 and TRBJ2-5; D uncertain. V was trimmed by 1 base and J by 3 bases, leaving 6 bases between them. Looked up from germline, CDR1 is LGHNA and CDR2 is YNFKEQ. This CDR3 is built from 13 residues. The CDR3 loop reads CASSQALEETQYF. The CDR3 region has the DNA TGTGCCAGCAGCCAAGCCCTAGAAGAGACCCAGTACTTC.

This clonotype showed up just once. The V and J genes are TRBV25-1 and TRBJ1-6, with unresolved D. The CDR3 totals 15 residues. Germline lookup yields CDR1 MGHDK and CDR2 SYGVNS. Trimming cost V 8 bases and J 6 bases, with 17 bases left between them. The CDR3 sequence: CASQRTGDLNSPLHF. The DNA of the CDR3 is TGTGCCAGCCAACGAACGGGAGACCTTAATTCACCCCTCCACTTT.

In DNA, the CDR3 is TGTGCCAGTCGCCGGGACAGGGGGCTCGCTTTCTTT. Its translation: CASRRDRGLAFF. The chain couples TRBV7-9 to TRBJ1-1, with 12 bases aligning to TRBD1. The germline V gene has CDR1 SEHNR and CDR2 FQNEAQ (reference sequence). V was clipped by 9 bases and J by 11 bases; unmatched bases: 7. There are 12 residues in the CDR3.

This chain connects TRBV20-1 to TRBJ2-3, with 10 bases identical to TRBD1. Trimming removed 6 bases from V and 5 bases from J; junction bases left unmatched: 8. CDR3 length equals 14 residues. Germline V lookup: CDR1 DFQATT, CDR2 SNEGSKA (reference sequence). The CDR3 DNA reads TGCAGTGCCCTGACAGGGGGCGCGGAAGATACGCAGTATTTT. It codes for CSALTGGAEDTQYF.

The V gene is TRBV4-3, the J gene TRBJ1-4; D is unresolved. V was pared by 1 base and J by 8 bases, with 11 bases between. CDR1 is LGHNA and CDR2 is YSLEER in the germline V gene. The CDR3 is 14 residues long. CDR3 in amino acids: CASSQAHQREKLFF. Written as DNA, the CDR3 is TGCGCCAGCAGCCAAGCTCACCAGCGGGAAAAACTGTTTTTT.